Presented here are 27 T cell receptor beta chains from one specimen sequenced in a study of post-analysis software for immune sequencing data. Findings and limits, study-wide: Four or five TRBV segments, TRBV5-6, TRBV5-1 and TRBV20-1 among them, were found more frequent in patients than controls.

Incorporated into the TCR beta cDNA libraries were unique molecular identifiers, which served to reduce PCR and sequencing biases. From the PCR reads, TCRdb called clonotypes with MiXCR, one entry per CDR3 protein. The table has approximately 350,000 distinct CDR3 sequences, approximately 33% seen once; the top ten hold around an eighth. Their antigens remain unidentified. The specimen sequenced was blood. The receptor set was obtained from a girl between 5 and 17 years old with multiple sclerosis.

The rearrangement joins TRBV20-1 to TRBJ2-5; D is uncertain. The CDR3 is made up of 13 amino acids. Germline CDR1 reads DFQATT; CDR2 reads SNEGSKA (reference sequence). V was cut by 6 bases and J by 5 bases, with 16 bases left in between. CDR3 protein: CSALERLRETQYF. CDR3 nucleotide sequence: TGCAGTGCACTGGAACGCTTAAGGGAGACCCAGTACTTC.

In this sample, this clonotype turned up a few times. At one of its ends the junction is not consistent with the germline gene, which may arise from a read error. V gene TRBV7-7 combines with J gene TRBJ2-1; unclear D gene. The CDR3 has 16 amino acids. In germline, CDR1 is SSHAT, CDR2 FNYEAQ (reference sequence). CDR3 in DNA: TGTGCTAGCAGCTTAGGGTCCGGTCCATCCTACAATGAGCAGTTCTTC. Translated: CASSLGSGPSYNEQFF.

The V and J genes are TRBV7-2 and TRBJ2-1, with D possibly being TRBD1 or TRBD2 (6 bases each). CDR1 is SGHTA, CDR2 FQGNSA, per germline. This CDR3 region has 16 residues. Trimming stripped 1 base from V and 5 bases from J, with 15 bases between. In DNA, the CDR3 is TGTGCCAGCAGCTTAGTGGGGGCGGGGCAGAACAATGAGCAGTTCTTC. It is translated as CASSLVGAGQNNEQFF.

This clonotype was observed many times. The V gene is TRBV27, the J gene TRBJ1-1; 7 bases align to TRBD1. Germline CDR1 and CDR2: MNHEY and SMNVEV (reference sequence). V trimming: 2 bases; J trimming: 5 bases; junction bases outside the gene matches: 5. The CDR3 consists of 14 residues. The CDR3 here is CASSLAGQRTEAFF. CDR3 DNA: TGTGCCAGCAGTTTAGCGGGACAGAGAACTGAAGCTTTCTTT.

The chain joins TRBV20-1 to TRBJ1-5; 9 nucleotides line up with TRBD1. Germline V CDR1 and CDR2: DFQATT, SNEGSKA (reference sequence). Trimming took 5 bases from V and 6 from J; bases not matched to a gene: 8. There are 14 residues in the CDR3. In DNA, the CDR3 is TGCAGTGCTTCTCCGGGACAGGGTGCTCAGCCCCAGCATTTT. Amino acids: CSASPGQGAQPQHF.

V and J are TRBV12-3 or TRBV12-4 and TRBJ1-2, with D possibly TRBD1 on 5 matching bases. Trimming took off 7 bases at V and 3 bases at J, with 12 bases between the two ends. This CDR3 region has 13 residues. The DNA for the CDR3 is TGTGCCAGCATGCCCGGGGCCTACTATGGCTACACCTTC. Its translation is CASMPGAYYGYTF.

This clonotype was counted only a few times. The V gene is TRBV28, the J gene TRBJ1-2, with D possibly being TRBD1 (5 bases). Trimming pared 5 bases from V and 3 bases from J, leaving 16 bases between. This CDR3 comprises 15 residues. CDR1 and CDR2 from the germline V gene are MDHEN and SYDVKM. CDR3 nucleotide sequence: TGTGCCAGCAGTCCAGGAGGGGCGGGGGACTATGGCTACACCTTC. Amino acids: CASSPGGAGDYGYTF.

The chain combines TRBV11-2 with TRBJ2-1; D is undetermined. CDR1 and CDR2 from the germline V gene are SGHAT and FQNNGV. The ends were cut back, 2 bases at V and 7 bases at J, with 15 bases in the middle. CDR3 length equals 15 residues. CDR3 sequence (DNA): TGTGCCAGCAGCTTAAGACTGTTCGATGGGAATGAGCAGTTCTTC. It codes for CASSLRLFDGNEQFF.

This clonotype was picked up one time. Its ends do not fully match the called genes, so a read error is possible. The V gene is TRBV6-5, the J gene TRBJ1-2; 7 positions agree with TRBD1. In germline, CDR1 is MNHEY, CDR2 SVGAGI. The CDR3 contains 15 residues. CDR3 nucleotide sequence: TGTGCCAGCAGTCCGAAGACAGGGACTAATTATGGCTACACCTTC. As protein: CASSPKTGTNYGYTF.

V and J are TRBV7-2 and TRBJ2-7; 15 bases map to TRBD2. The CDR3 length is 15 residues. CDR1 is SGHTA and CDR2 is FQGNSA in the germline V gene. J was trimmed by 4 bases and V by 6 bases; bases with no gene match: 4. DNA of the CDR3: TGTGCCAGCAGTCGGACTAGCGGGGGGGAGTACGAGCAGTACTTC. This gives the protein CASSRTSGGEYEQYF.

This clonotype was detected ten times or more. This sequence joins TRBV4-3 and TRBJ2-6; D gene ambiguous. This CDR3 has 16 residues. Germline V gives CDR1 LGHNA, CDR2 YSLEER. V lost 4 bases and J lost 3, with 13 bases in between. The CDR3: CASSRGEGRGANVLTF. In nucleotides, the CDR3 is TGCGCCAGCAGCCGGGGTGAAGGGCGTGGGGCCAACGTCCTGACTTTC.

In DNA, the CDR3 is TGTGCCAGCAGCCCTGGGGTGGAGCAAGAGACCCAGTACTTC. Protein sequence: CASSPGVEQETQYF. The genes are TRBV7-9 and TRBJ2-5, with unresolved D. Germline CDR1 is SEHNR and CDR2 is FQNEAQ (reference sequence). The CDR3 has 14 residues. The V and J ends lost 5 bases and 2 bases respectively, with 12 bases between them.

The genes are TRBV29-1 and TRBJ2-5, with no clear D. This CDR3 is built from 10 residues. Trimming took 7 bases from V and 4 from J, leaving 7 bases between them. CDR1 is SQVTM, CDR2 ANQGSEA, per germline. The CDR3 bases are TGCAGCGCTGCTCTAGAGACCCAGTACTTC. It encodes CSAALETQYF.

This clonotype was counted only a few times. The genes are TRBV5-1 and TRBJ2-2, with TRBD2 as a possible D gene (7 bases). This CDR3 has 15 residues. The germline V and J ends were trimmed by 2 bases and 2 bases, with 10 bases remaining between them. Germline CDR1 and CDR2: SGHRS and YFSETQ. The CDR3 is CASSFGGLNTGELFF. CDR3 in DNA: TGCGCCAGCAGCTTCGGGGGGCTCAACACCGGGGAGCTGTTTTTT.

The V call is TRBV10-3, the J call TRBJ2-6, with 7 bases fitting TRBD1. Per germline, CDR1 ENHRY and CDR2 SYGVKD. V was clipped by 2 bases and J by 0 bases; unmatched bases: 19. CDR3 length: 22 residues. The CDR3 here is CAISERSSGFTGTASGANVLTF. In DNA form, the CDR3 reads TGTGCCATCAGTGAGAGGTCATCGGGCTTTACCGGGACAGCCTCTGGGGCCAACGTCCTGACTTTC.

This clonotype appeared a single time. A much larger clone lies one base from this, so it may be a read error. The chain carries TRBV2 and TRBJ2-5, with 7 bases fitting TRBD2. The trim removed 6 bases at V and 1 base at J, leaving 5 bases unmatched. The CDR3 length is 14 residues. Germline V lookup: CDR1 SNHLY, CDR2 FYNNEI. This chain's CDR3 is CASRPGGSQETQYF. The CDR3 region has the DNA TGTGCCAGCAGGCCCGGGGGGTCCCAAGAGACCCAGTACTTC. Complete variable domain (other parts from reference TRBV2 and TRBJ2-5): EPEVTQTPSHQVTQMGQEVILRCVPISNHLYFYWYRQILGQKVEFLVSFYNNEISEKSEIFDDQFSVERPDGSNFTLKIRSTKLEDSAMYFCASRPGGSQETQYFGPGTRLLVL.

As DNA, the CDR3 is TGTGCCAGCAGCTTAGAAGGGAGGGTCGGCACAGATACGCAGTATTTT. The encoded protein is CASSLEGRVGTDTQYF. The chain links TRBV7-2 to TRBJ2-3; 7 positions match TRBD2. CDR1 and CDR2 from the germline V gene are SGHTA and FQGNSA. The CDR3 has 16 amino acids. V shed 1 base, J shed 1 base, and the junction held 5 bases outside the gene matches. Full variable domain (remainder filled in from reference TRBV7-2 and TRBJ2-3): GAGVSQSPSNKVTEKGKDVELRCDPISGHTALYWYRQSLGQGLEFLIYFQGNSAPDKSGLPSDRFSAERTGGSVSTLTIQRTQQEDSAVYLCASSLEGRVGTDTQYFGPGTRLTVL.

This clonotype appeared many times. This chain links TRBV4-1 with TRBJ1-4; 10 bases align to TRBD1. The germline gives CDR1 MGHRA, CDR2 YSYEKL. V lost 4 bases, J lost 7 bases, and 12 bases stayed unmatched. The CDR3 length is 17 residues. This chain's CDR3 is CASSRILGQGGSEKLFF. The CDR3 coding sequence is TGCGCCAGCAGCCGAATCCTCGGACAGGGGGGTAGTGAAAAACTGTTTTTT.

This chain connects TRBV29-1 to TRBJ1-1; 7 bases are shared with TRBD1. V shed 0 bases and J 5 bases; nucleotides not matched to a gene: 9. The CDR3 spans 15 residues. Germline CDR1 reads SQVTM; CDR2 reads ANQGSEA. In DNA form, the CDR3 reads TGCAGCGTTGAAGATCCCCCAGGGGGAAGAACTGAAGCTTTCTTT. Its translation: CSVEDPPGGRTEAFF.

The J gene is TRBJ2-1, the V gene TRBV3-1; 7 bases are a match to TRBD1. Germline V gene sequence: CDR1 LGHDT, CDR2 YNNKEL (reference sequence). With 5 bases clipped from V and 12 bases from J, the junction kept 7 bases outside the gene matches. The CDR3 spans 12 residues. CDR3 sequence (DNA): TGTGCCAGCAGCTCAATACAGGGGACGCAGTTCTTC. This translates into CASSSIQGTQFF.

The chain is built from TRBV6-2 or TRBV6-3 and TRBJ2-5; weak D call: TRBD2 (6 bases). In germline, CDR1 is MNHEY, CDR2 SVGEGT. CDR3 length: 15 residues. With 5 bases removed from V and 5 bases from J, the gap between germline ends came to 18 bases. CDR3 sequence (DNA): TGTGCCAGCAGTGACACGGGGGTGCCCAAGGAGACCCAGTACTTC. Its translation: CASSDTGVPKETQYF.

The chain links TRBV5-4 to TRBJ1-2; D is unresolved. Trimming removed 2 bases at V and 4 bases at J, with 9 bases between. CDR1 and CDR2 (germline): SGHNT, YYREEE (reference sequence). The CDR3 length is 13 residues. Here the CDR3 reads CASSFEEFYGYTF. The CDR3 coding sequence is TGTGCCAGCAGCTTTGAGGAGTTCTATGGCTACACCTTC.

DNA for the CDR3: TGTGCCAGCAGTTGGGACAGGGGGGGGTCTGAAGCTTTCTTT. Its translation is CASSWDRGGSEAFF. The V gene is TRBV6-5, the J gene TRBJ1-1; 11 nucleotides align to TRBD1. Trimming took 4 bases from V and 6 from J; bases not matched to a gene: 4. The CDR3 contains 14 residues. Germline V gene lookup returns CDR1 MNHEY and CDR2 SVGAGI.

The chain has TRBV5-1 and TRBJ2-1; 10 nucleotides line up with TRBD2. Germline V gene sequence: CDR1 SGHRS, CDR2 YFSETQ. V was pared by 2 bases and J by 2 bases, with 4 bases of the junction left unmatched. The CDR3 spans 16 residues. For the CDR3, the DNA is TGCGCCAGCAGCTTAAGCGGGGGGGACCCCTACAATGAGCAGTTCTTC. Its protein product is CASSLSGGDPYNEQFF.

V and J are TRBV28 and TRBJ2-1; 8 bases match TRBD1. V lost 6 bases, J lost 3 bases, and 1 base stayed unmatched. Looked up from germline, CDR1 is MDHEN and CDR2 is SYDVKM. The CDR3 is made up of 13 amino acids. CDR3 loop: CASRDRVYNEQFF. The CDR3 bases are TGTGCCAGCAGGGACAGGGTCTACAATGAGCAGTTCTTC.

V and J are TRBV18 and TRBJ2-7; the D call may be TRBD1 or TRBD2 (5 bases each). Per the germline V gene, CDR1 is KGHSH and CDR2 is LQKENI. The CDR3 loop spans 12 amino acids. V lost 2 bases and J 6 bases, leaving 8 bases between the germline ends. The CDR3 nucleotides are TGTGCCAGCTCACCAGGGACCGGCGAGCAGTACTTC. This codes for CASSPGTGEQYF.

This clonotype occurred once. CDR3 residues: CASSYGITRGYTF. The DNA for the CDR3 is TGTGCCAGCAGTTACGGTATCACGAGGGGCTACACCTTC. The chain uses TRBV6-6 and TRBJ1-2; D is unresolved. V was cut by 2 bases and J by 8 bases, with 12 bases left in between. The CDR3 has 13 amino acids. Germline V gene sequence: CDR1 MNHNY, CDR2 SVGAGI (reference sequence).